A single sample is the source of the 32 T cell receptor beta chains below, sequenced in a study of blood T cell repertoires in COVID-19. The method was immunoSEQ multiplex PCR; TCRdb's version includes in-frame clones alone and lacks a portion of them. Counted here are around 100,000 clones, about 88% occurring once; the ten biggest clones make up approximately 3.6%. Sequenced material: peripheral blood. The source is a middle-aged man with acute or convalescent COVID-19.

This chain links TRBV28 with TRBJ2-2, with D possibly TRBD2 on 6 matching bases. V lost 7 bases, J lost 4 bases, and 22 bases lay in between. Germline loops: CDR1 MDHEN, CDR2 SYDVKM. CDR3 length equals 17 residues. CDR3 sequence: CASKGPHTGLGTGELFF. The CDR3 DNA is TGTGCCAGCAAGGGCCCCCACACGGGACTTGGCACCGGGGAGCTGTTTTTT. Variable domain in full (rest from reference TRBV28 and TRBJ2-2): DVKVTQSSRYLVKRTGEKVFLECVQDMDHENMFWYRQDPGLGLRLIYFSYDVKMKEKGDIPEGYSVSREKKERFSLILESASTNQTSMYLCASKGPHTGLGTGELFFGEGSRLTVL.

This clone was detected only once. V usage is TRBV6-2 or TRBV6-3 and J usage is TRBJ1-5; D not certain. V dropped 4 bases and J dropped 7 bases, with 11 bases sitting between them. Germline assignment: CDR1 MNHEY and CDR2 SVGEGT. The CDR3 runs to 13 residues. The CDR3 protein is CASSSYFPQPQHF. The CDR3 nucleotides are TGTGCCAGCAGTTCATACTTCCCACAGCCCCAGCATTTT.

V and J are TRBV24-1 and TRBJ2-2; no clear D. The CDR3 consists of 14 residues. Trimming took 3 bases from V and 5 from J, leaving 9 bases between them. The germline CDR1 and CDR2 sequences are KGHDR and SFDVKD. DNA of the CDR3: TGTGCCACCAGTGATCCCGTCGGGACCGGGGAGCTGTTTTTT. Translated, it gives CATSDPVGTGELFF.

This sequence joins TRBV11-2 and TRBJ1-1, with D unresolved. V was trimmed by 3 bases and J by 1 base, leaving 9 bases between them. The CDR3 loop spans 14 amino acids. Per germline, CDR1 SGHAT and CDR2 FQNNGV. The CDR3 nucleotides are TGTGCCAGCAGCTTGATGGCATCGAACACTGAAGCTTTCTTT. This encodes CASSLMASNTEAFF.

This chain links TRBV6-2 or TRBV6-3 with TRBJ2-7, with D possibly matching TRBD1 (5 bases). Germline CDR1 is MNHEY and CDR2 is SVGEGT. Trimming removed 6 bases from V and 0 bases from J, with 12 bases in between. The CDR3 extends over 14 amino acids. The CDR3 sequence is CASSHSRASYEQYF. The CDR3, as DNA: TGTGCCAGCAGCCACAGCAGGGCCTCCTACGAGCAGTACTTC.

The chain uses TRBV7-3 and TRBJ2-1; tentatively, D is TRBD1 (5 bases). V gave up 1 base and J gave up 6 bases, with 10 bases separating them. Germline loops: CDR1 SGHTA, CDR2 FQGTGA. The CDR3 totals 14 residues. As DNA, the CDR3 is TGTGCCAGCAGCTTAAAAGCAGGGTCCAATGAGCAGTTCTTC. This gives the protein CASSLKAGSNEQFF.

This clone showed up just once. V usage is TRBV19 and J usage is TRBJ1-4, with 10 bases identical to TRBD1. V lost 4 bases to trimming and J lost 6 bases; unmatched junction nucleotides: 8. From germline, CDR1 is LNHDA and CDR2 SQIVND (reference sequence). This CDR3 spans 16 amino acids. The CDR3 DNA follows: TGTGCCAGTAGTAGGACAGGGGGTATTCGTGATGAAAAACTGTTTTTT. Encoded protein: CASSRTGGIRDEKLFF.

V is TRBV10-3 and J is TRBJ1-5; D might be TRBD1 (5 bases). This CDR3 comprises 13 residues. V was pared by 8 bases and J by 5 bases, with 13 bases between. CDR1 and CDR2 from the germline V gene are ENHRY and SYGVKD. The DNA for the CDR3 is TGTGCCATCGGCGACAGTCAGGATCAGCCCCAGCATTTT. It is translated as CAIGDSQDQPQHF.

The chain joins TRBV5-4 to TRBJ2-5; perhaps TRBD1 as D (6 bases). The CDR3 sequence is 15 residues long. In germline, CDR1 is SGHNT, CDR2 YYREEE (reference sequence). Trimming shortened V by 3 bases and J by 5 bases, and 17 bases separated the two germline ends. DNA of the CDR3: TGTGCCAGCAGCTGGGAGACAGGTTTTACCGAGACCCAGTACTTC. It is translated as CASSWETGFTETQYF.

The J gene is TRBJ2-5, the V gene TRBV19; 7 bases align to TRBD2. Trimming removed 6 bases from V and 3 bases from J; junction bases left unmatched: 7. The CDR3 covers 14 residues. From germline, CDR1 is LNHDA and CDR2 SQIVND (reference sequence). This CDR3 reads CASSLLGTKETQYF. CDR3 DNA: TGTGCCAGTAGCCTCCTCGGGACTAAAGAGACCCAGTACTTC.

This clone was observed many times. This chain connects TRBV5-5 to TRBJ1-4; 7 nucleotides align to TRBD1. After removal of 4 bases from V and 0 bases from J, the junction contained 6 bases not matched to a gene. The CDR3 runs 16 residues. Germline CDR1 SGHKS, CDR2 YYEKEE (reference sequence). CDR3 sequence (DNA): TGTGCCAGCAGCCTGACAGGGTTCGCAACTAATGAAAAACTGTTTTTT. The encoded protein is CASSLTGFATNEKLFF. Full variable domain (missing parts from reference TRBV5-5 and TRBJ1-4): DAGVTQSPTHLIKTRGQQVTLRCSPISGHKSVSWYQQVLGQGPQFIFQYYEKEERGRGNFPDRFSARQFPNYSSELNVNALLLGDSALYLCASSLTGFATNEKLFFGSGTQLSVL.

The chain has TRBV5-4 and TRBJ1-2; D might be TRBD1 (6 bases). There are 17 residues in the CDR3. V gave up 2 bases and J gave up 4 bases, with 21 bases separating them. The V gene's germline CDR1 is SGHNT and CDR2 YYREEE (reference sequence). This CDR3 reads CASSFHFGGGGSYGYTF. The CDR3 DNA reads as TGTGCCAGCAGCTTTCACTTCGGGGGGGGCGGTAGCTATGGCTACACCTTC.

V gene TRBV3-1 (or the pseudogene TRBV3-2) combines with J gene TRBJ2-3, with TRBD2 identical over 9 bases. CDR3 length equals 16 residues. The germline V gene has CDR1 LGHDT and CDR2 YNNKEL (reference sequence). Germline trimming cut 1 base from V and 8 bases from J; bases unmatched to any gene: 10. The CDR3 loop reads CASSQARGGGSGTQYF. In DNA form, the CDR3 reads TGTGCCAGCAGCCAAGCTCGCGGGGGGGGGAGTGGTACGCAGTATTTT.

The chain links TRBV3-1 (or the pseudogene TRBV3-2) to TRBJ1-2, with D unclear. Trimming removed 1 base at V and 3 bases at J, with 6 bases between. CDR3 length: 13 residues. Germline-derived CDR1 and CDR2 are LGHDT and YNNKEL (reference sequence). CDR3: CASSQVRDYGYTF. As DNA, the CDR3 is TGTGCCAGCAGCCAAGTACGGGACTATGGCTACACCTTC.

The chain is built from TRBV9 and TRBJ2-4; 9 nucleotides align to TRBD1. Trimming cost V 3 bases and J 2 bases; bases outside gene matches: 15. Germline-derived CDR1 and CDR2 are SGDLS and YYNGEE. CDR3 length equals 19 residues. The CDR3 region has the DNA TGTGCCAGCAGCGCATACGTCCGGACAGGGGCAACGACCAAAAACATTCAGTACTTC. This codes for CASSAYVRTGATTKNIQYF.

The V and J genes are TRBV6-1 and TRBJ1-2, with a possible D match to TRBD1 (6 bases). Trimming stripped 1 base from V and 1 base from J, with 7 bases between. The CDR3 contains 14 residues. Germline CDR1 is MNHNS and CDR2 is SASEGT. The CDR3 spells CASSEGDINYGYTF. As DNA, the CDR3 is TGTGCCAGCAGTGAAGGGGACATTAACTATGGCTACACCTTC.

V usage is TRBV12-3 or TRBV12-4 and J usage is TRBJ1-1, with 9 bases identical to TRBD1. CDR3 size: 13 residues. The V segment lost 7 bases and the J segment 3 bases; nucleotides outside the gene matches: 3. CDR3 nucleotide sequence: TGTGCCAGCAAAGGGACAGGGTACACTGAAGCTTTCTTT. Amino acids: CASKGTGYTEAFF.

This clone showed up just once. This chain joins TRBV24-1 and TRBJ2-3; maybe TRBD2 (6 bases). Looked up from germline, CDR1 is KGHDR and CDR2 is SFDVKD. V was pared by 2 bases and J by 2 bases, with 10 bases between. There are 15 residues in the CDR3. This CDR3 is CATSDSRESTDTQYF. The DNA of the CDR3 is TGTGCCACCAGTGATTCACGGGAGTCCACAGATACGCAGTATTTT.

The V call is TRBV7-2, the J call TRBJ2-5; weak D call: TRBD2 (5 bases). This CDR3 is built from 15 residues. The V gene's germline CDR1 is SGHTA and CDR2 FQGNSA. With 4 bases removed from V and 5 bases from J, the gap between germline ends came to 17 bases. CDR3 DNA sequence: TGTGCCAGCAGCTCCCAAGCCTGGACGGGGGAGACCCAGTACTTC. Translating gives CASSSQAWTGETQYF.

This chain joins TRBV5-4 and TRBJ2-2, with D maybe TRBD1 (6 bases). CDR3 length: 15 residues. Germline loops: CDR1 SGHNT, CDR2 YYREEE (reference sequence). V was shortened by 3 bases and J by 7 bases, with 16 bases between the two germline ends. CDR3 in DNA: TGTGCCAGCAGCTCGAAACAGGGAATAGTCGGGGAGCTGTTTTTT. Translating it yields CASSSKQGIVGELFF.

The rearrangement links TRBV3-1 (or the pseudogene TRBV3-2) to TRBJ1-1; D is uncertain. V was shortened by 1 base and J by 5 bases, with 17 bases between the two germline ends. Germline CDR1 is LGHDT and CDR2 is YNNKEL (reference sequence). The CDR3 is 16 amino acids. CDR3 coding DNA: TGTGCCAGCAGCCAAGTGAGTTCAGGCTTGTGGACTGAAGCTTTCTTT. Amino acids: CASSQVSSGLWTEAFF.

V gene TRBV14 combines with J gene TRBJ2-4; a possible D gene is TRBD1 (6 bases). The CDR3 has 14 amino acids. The germline V gene encodes CDR1 SGHDN and CDR2 FVKESK. The V end lost 0 bases, the J end lost 6 bases, and 9 bases lay between the germline ends. DNA for the CDR3: TGTGCCAGCAGCCAAGACGGCAGGGGAAACATTCAGTACTTC. It encodes CASSQDGRGNIQYF.

This chain links TRBV5-1 with TRBJ1-3; possible D gene TRBD1, 5 bases. Germline loops: CDR1 SGHRS, CDR2 YFSETQ. The CDR3 sequence is 15 residues long. V gave up 0 bases and J gave up 0 bases, with 7 bases separating them. The CDR3 DNA reads as TGCGCCAGCAGCTTGGACGACAGCTCTGGAAACACCATATATTTT. As protein: CASSLDDSSGNTIYF.

The CDR3 DNA reads TGTGCCAGCAAAGAGACAGGGGCGCCTGAGCAGTACTTC. This sequence encodes CASKETGAPEQYF. The chain has TRBV27 and TRBJ2-7; 8 positions match TRBD1. The junction had 9 bases not matched to a gene; V was cut back by 7 bases and J by 7 bases. The CDR3 is made up of 13 amino acids. CDR1 and CDR2 from the germline V gene are MNHEY and SMNVEV (reference sequence).

This clone was picked up a small number of times. The rearrangement joins TRBV2 to TRBJ1-2, with D perhaps matching TRBD1 (6 bases). The V end was cut by 8 bases, the J end by 0 bases, with 13 bases between. The CDR3 contains 14 residues. The germline V gene has CDR1 SNHLY and CDR2 FYNNEI. The CDR3 protein is CASFRDKTNYGYTF. The CDR3 nucleotides read TGTGCCAGCTTCAGGGACAAGACTAACTATGGCTACACCTTC.

In nucleotides, the CDR3 is TGCGCCAGCAGCCTTAGCCCCAAGGCAGATACGCAGTATTTT. This codes for CASSLSPKADTQYF. The chain links TRBV4-1 to TRBJ2-3; no reliable D call. V was clipped by 4 bases and J by 4 bases, with 12 bases between them. CDR3 length: 14 residues. The germline CDR1 and CDR2 sequences are MGHRA and YSYEKL.

The genes are TRBV7-8 and TRBJ1-1; D not resolved. Germline V lookup: CDR1 SGHVS, CDR2 FQNEAQ. The length of the CDR3 is 18 residues. Trimming pared 6 bases from V and 0 bases from J, leaving 23 bases between. The CDR3 spells CASSPFRNGNSMNTEAFF. As DNA, the CDR3 is TGTGCCAGCAGTCCTTTTAGGAACGGGAATAGCATGAACACTGAAGCTTTCTTT.

The gene calls are TRBV4-2 and TRBJ1-1; D gene ambiguous. The CDR3 has 12 amino acids. V was shortened by 0 bases and J by 4 bases, with 3 bases between the two germline ends. Germline V gene lookup returns CDR1 LGHNA and CDR2 YNFKEQ. The CDR3 spells CASSQDSTEAFF. For the CDR3, the DNA is TGTGCCAGCAGCCAAGACAGCACTGAAGCTTTCTTT.

The CDR3 sequence: CASSFSGDAYEQYF. The CDR3 nucleotides read TGTGCCAGCAGCTTCAGCGGGGACGCCTACGAGCAGTACTTC. V usage is TRBV7-2 and J usage is TRBJ2-7, with 7 bases identical to TRBD2. The germline CDR1 and CDR2 sequences are SGHTA and FQGNSA. V dropped 3 bases and J dropped 2; count of bases not matched to a gene: 4. The CDR3 spans 14 residues.

J is TRBJ2-1 and V is TRBV5-1, with D possibly matching TRBD1 (5 bases). This CDR3 comprises 16 residues. CDR1 is SGHRS, CDR2 YFSETQ, per germline. V shed 4 bases and J shed 6 bases, with 20 bases lying between them. The CDR3 DNA is TGCGCCAGCAGCGAACCAGGGAAATTTAAATCCAATGAGCAGTTCTTC. It translates to CASSEPGKFKSNEQFF.

The chain recombines TRBV6-5 with TRBJ1-6; no clear D. This CDR3 region has 12 residues. V shed 7 bases and J shed 9 bases, with 10 bases lying between them. Germline V lookup: CDR1 MNHEY, CDR2 SVGAGI. The CDR3 loop reads CASTSSGSPLHF. CDR3 coding DNA: TGTGCCAGCACCTCTTCGGGTTCACCCCTCCACTTT.

The gene calls are TRBV12-3 or TRBV12-4 and TRBJ1-1; D gene ambiguous. The CDR3 loop spans 13 amino acids. The V end lost 2 bases, the J end lost 1 base, and 5 bases lay between the germline ends. The CDR3 sequence: CASSLRGNTEAFF. In DNA form, the CDR3 reads TGTGCCAGCAGTTTAAGAGGGAACACTGAAGCTTTCTTT.